Below are 14 T cell receptor beta chains sequenced from a single sample in a study of blood T cell repertoires in COVID-19. Profiled with immunoSEQ multiplex PCR; TCRdb holds only in-frame clones, not every one. The sample includes fewer than 300,000 clones, around 89% seen only once; the top ten take 6.3%. The specimen sequenced was peripheral blood. The receptors derive from a woman between 45 and 60 years old with COVID-19, enrolled during active disease.

The V and J genes are TRBV19 and TRBJ1-1, with TRBD1 matching 8 bases. V gave up 1 base and J gave up 2 bases; unmatched junction bases: 3. This CDR3 comprises 15 residues. The germline V gene has CDR1 LNHDA and CDR2 SQIVND (reference sequence). The CDR3 reads CASSIAGTGNTEAFF. DNA of the CDR3: TGTGCCAGTAGTATAGCGGGGACAGGTAACACTGAAGCTTTCTTT. Together with reference TRBV19 and TRBJ1-1, the CDR3 gives the full variable domain: DGGITQSPKYLFRKEGQNVTLSCEQNLNHDAMYWYRQDPGQGLRLIYYSQIVNDFQKGDIAEGYSVSREKKESFPLTVTSAQKNPTAFYLCASSIAGTGNTEAFFGQGTRLTVV.

Written as DNA, the CDR3 is TGTGCCAGCAGTTTCTCAGGTAGCGGGAGGGCCGGAGAGACCCAGTACTTC. It encodes CASSFSGSGRAGETQYF. V is TRBV27 and J is TRBJ2-5; 11 bases agree with TRBD2. This CDR3 is 17 amino acids long. The trim removed 3 bases at V and 4 bases at J, leaving 10 bases unmatched. Germline CDR1 reads MNHEY; CDR2 reads SMNVEV (reference sequence).

There are a few counts of this clone. The chain joins TRBV4-1 to TRBJ2-2; 7 bases are shared with TRBD2. Trimming took 1 base from V and 2 from J; bases not matched to a gene: 1. This CDR3 is 15 amino acids long. Germline CDR1 reads MGHRA; CDR2 reads YSYEKL. The CDR3 coding sequence is TGCGCCAGCAGCCAAGCGGGAGGAAACACCGGGGAGCTGTTTTTT. As protein: CASSQAGGNTGELFF.

This chain connects TRBV24-1 to TRBJ2-2; 9 bases are shared with TRBD2. Germline lookup yields CDR1 KGHDR and CDR2 SFDVKD. The CDR3 loop spans 16 amino acids. V gave up 1 base and J gave up 6 bases; unmatched junction bases: 5. As DNA, the CDR3 is TGTGCCACCAGTGATTTAGGGCTAGCGGGGTCCGGGGAGCTGTTTTTT. It specifies CATSDLGLAGSGELFF.

The V and J genes are TRBV24-1 and TRBJ1-2; 9 positions agree with TRBD1. CDR3 size: 16 residues. Germline CDR1 reads KGHDR; CDR2 reads SFDVKD. V lost 9 bases and J lost 2; bases outside the gene matches: 12. The CDR3 here is CATPPKDRGGNYGYTF. CDR3 bases: TGTGCCACCCCCCCCAAGGACAGGGGAGGAAACTATGGCTACACCTTC.

The V and J genes are TRBV3-1 (or the pseudogene TRBV3-2) and TRBJ2-7; D gene uncertain. Trimming stripped 2 bases from V and 3 bases from J, with 5 bases between. Per the germline V gene, CDR1 is LGHDT and CDR2 is YNNKEL (reference sequence). CDR3 size: 12 residues. The CDR3 loop is CASSQHSYEQYF. The CDR3, as DNA: TGTGCCAGCAGCCAACATAGCTACGAGCAGTACTTC.

The chain employs TRBV5-1 and TRBJ2-5; weak D call: TRBD2 (5 bases). Germline-derived CDR1 and CDR2 are SGHRS and YFSETQ. CDR3 length: 16 amino acids. V lost 1 base, J lost 3 bases, and 16 bases lay in between. CDR3 coding DNA: TGCGCCAGCAGCTTGATCCCGGGGTTAACGAAAGAGACCCAGTACTTC. This codes for CASSLIPGLTKETQYF.

In this sample, this clone turned up a few times. The gene calls are TRBV5-1 and TRBJ2-5; D is possibly TRBD2 (7 bases). The CDR3 sequence is 15 residues long. Germline values: CDR1 SGHRS, CDR2 YFSETQ. V was clipped by 3 bases and J by 4 bases, with 16 bases between them. The CDR3 sequence: CASSSWGGRGETQYF. CDR3 in DNA: TGCGCCAGCAGCTCATGGGGGGGGCGCGGAGAGACCCAGTACTTC.

The CDR3, as DNA: TGTGCCAGCTCACTATACACAGGGGGCGAGTCCGAGCAGTACTTC. Protein sequence: CASSLYTGGESEQYF. The J gene is TRBJ2-7, the V gene TRBV18, with 9 nucleotides matching TRBD1. V shed 4 bases, J shed 6 bases, and the junction held 10 bases outside the gene matches. CDR3 length: 15 residues. Germline assignment: CDR1 KGHSH and CDR2 LQKENI.

V gene TRBV7-9 combines with J gene TRBJ1-1; TRBD1 is a possible D gene (6 bases). Looked up from germline, CDR1 is SEHNR and CDR2 is FQNEAQ (reference sequence). The CDR3 covers 14 residues. The V end was cut by 5 bases, the J end by 5 bases, with 15 bases between. Here the CDR3 DNA reads TGTGCCAGCAGCCGGGACAAATTACAAACTGAAGCTTTCTTT. Its protein is CASSRDKLQTEAFF.

This clone was observed once. The rearrangement joins TRBV11-3 to TRBJ2-5; perhaps TRBD1 as D (6 bases). There are 15 residues in the CDR3. Germline-derived CDR1 and CDR2 are SGHNT and YENEEA. V shed 5 bases and J shed 4 bases, with 17 bases lying between them. CDR3 in DNA: TGTGCCAGCAGCCAAAACCGGGGCAGGGGAGAGACCCAGTACTTC. Amino acid sequence: CASSQNRGRGETQYF.

J is TRBJ1-4 and V is TRBV5-1, with 11 bases aligning to TRBD1. Germline values: CDR1 SGHRS, CDR2 YFSETQ. V trimming: 4 bases; J trimming: 4 bases; junction bases outside the gene matches: 9. The CDR3 totals 17 residues. CDR3 amino acids: CASSPDRGRSGNEKLFF. Here the CDR3 DNA reads TGCGCCAGCAGCCCGGACAGGGGGCGTTCGGGTAATGAAAAACTGTTTTTT.

V gene TRBV2 combines with J gene TRBJ2-7; the D gene is possibly TRBD2 (6 bases). Trimming pared 4 bases from V and 10 bases from J, leaving 17 bases between. The CDR3 spans 13 residues. Germline V gene data show CDR1 as SNHLY and CDR2 as FYNNEI. CDR3 amino acids: CASSVLEVGRQYF. CDR3 nucleotides: TGTGCCAGCAGTGTCCTCGAAGTCGGGAGACAGTACTTC.

The chain is built from TRBV7-9 and TRBJ2-3; 13 bases align to TRBD2. The CDR3 sequence is 18 residues long. Germline loops: CDR1 SEHNR, CDR2 FQNEAQ (reference sequence). After removal of 3 bases from V and 8 bases from J, the junction contained 14 bases not matched to a gene. CDR3 sequence: CASSLGATSGRRDGTQYF. Here the CDR3 DNA reads TGTGCCAGCAGCTTGGGGGCGACTAGCGGGAGGAGAGATGGTACGCAGTATTTT.